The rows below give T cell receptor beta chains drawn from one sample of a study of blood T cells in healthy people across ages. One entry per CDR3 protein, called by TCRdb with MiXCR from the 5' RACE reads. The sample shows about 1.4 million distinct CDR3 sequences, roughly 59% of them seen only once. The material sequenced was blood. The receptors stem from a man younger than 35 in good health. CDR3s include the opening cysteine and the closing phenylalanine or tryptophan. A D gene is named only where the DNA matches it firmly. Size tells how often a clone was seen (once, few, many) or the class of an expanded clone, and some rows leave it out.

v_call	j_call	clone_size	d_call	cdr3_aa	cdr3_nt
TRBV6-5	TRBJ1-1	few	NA	CASSYTKNTEAFF	TGTGCCAGCAGTTACACCAAGAACACTGAAGCTTTCTTT
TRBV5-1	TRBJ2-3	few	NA	CASSFGADSTDTQYF	TGCGCCAGCAGCTTTGGGGCAGACTCCACAGATACGCAGTATTTT
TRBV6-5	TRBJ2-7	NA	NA	CASSYSNPGASYEQYF	TGTGCCAGCAGTTACTCTAACCCAGGGGCCTCCTACGAGCAGTACTTC
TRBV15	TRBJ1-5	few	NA	CATSLAGVQPQHF	TGTGCCACCAGCTTGGCAGGGGTGCAGCCCCAGCATTTT
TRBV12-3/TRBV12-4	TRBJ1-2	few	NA	CATSQPRTFYGYTF	TGTGCCACCTCCCAACCGAGGACCTTCTATGGCTACACCTTC
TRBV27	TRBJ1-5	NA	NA	CASSAVGQRSNQPQHF	TGTGCCAGCAGTGCTGTAGGGCAGAGAAGCAATCAGCCCCAGCATTTT
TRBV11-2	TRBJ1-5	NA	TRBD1	CASSFLTGLSQPRHF	TGTGCCAGCAGCTTCCTGACAGGGTTGAGTCAGCCCCGGCATTTT
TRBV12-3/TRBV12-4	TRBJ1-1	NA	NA	CASSLRRRDTEAFF	TGTGCCAGCAGTTTACGTAGGAGGGACACTGAAGCTTTCTTT
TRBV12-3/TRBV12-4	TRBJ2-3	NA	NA	CASTTQAIHGTDTQYF	TGTGCCAGCACCACCCAGGCGATACACGGCACAGATACGCAGTATTTT
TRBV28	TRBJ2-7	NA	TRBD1	CASSLPGTVIHEQYF	TGTGCCAGCAGTTTACCCGGGACAGTAATCCACGAGCAGTACTTC
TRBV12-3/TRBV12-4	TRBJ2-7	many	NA	CASSNTATGGYEQYF	TGTGCCAGCAGCAATACAGCCACCGGCGGGTACGAGCAGTACTTC
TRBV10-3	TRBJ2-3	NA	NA	CAISARVGNTDTQYF	TGTGCCATCAGCGCGAGGGTAGGAAACACAGATACGCAGTATTTT
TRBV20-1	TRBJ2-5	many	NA	CSASGFQETQYF	TGCAGCGCCTCAGGGTTCCAAGAGACCCAGTACTTC
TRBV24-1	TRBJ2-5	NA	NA	CATSELEGRMETQYF	TGTGCCACCAGTGAGCTTGAGGGACGTATGGAGACCCAGTACTTC
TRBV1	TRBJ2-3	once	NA	CTSSQATQYF	TGCACCAGCAGCCAGGCTACGCAGTATTTT
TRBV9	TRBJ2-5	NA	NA	CASSVDQTGTYQETQYF	TGTGCCAGCAGCGTAGACCAAACAGGAACGTACCAAGAGACCCAGTACTTC
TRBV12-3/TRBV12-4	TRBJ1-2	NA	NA	CASSFGTPGYGYTF	TGTGCCAGCAGTTTTGGCACGCCAGGATATGGCTACACCTTC
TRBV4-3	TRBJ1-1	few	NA	CASSQDRWGNTEAFF	TGCGCCAGCAGCCAAGATCGTTGGGGGAACACTGAAGCTTTCTTT
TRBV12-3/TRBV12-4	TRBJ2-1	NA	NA	CASSSDLGGQQFF	TGTGCCAGCAGTTCCGACCTGGGGGGCCAGCAGTTCTTC
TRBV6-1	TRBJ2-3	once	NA	CASSAEVPGATDTQYF	TGTGCCAGCAGTGCAGAGGTCCCGGGTGCCACAGATACGCAGTATTTT
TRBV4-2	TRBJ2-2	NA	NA	CASSQVRDTYTGELFF	TGTGCCAGCAGCCAAGTCCGGGACACCTACACCGGGGAGCTGTTTTTT
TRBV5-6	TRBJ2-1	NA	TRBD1	CASSLGTGDPLGNEQFF	TGTGCCAGCAGCTTGGGGACAGGGGACCCACTGGGCAATGAACAGTTCTTC
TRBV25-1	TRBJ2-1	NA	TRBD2	CASSDSLAGEDEQFF	TGTGCCAGCAGTGACTCACTAGCGGGAGAGGATGAGCAGTTCTTC
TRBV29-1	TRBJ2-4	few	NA	CSVVRDTKNIQYF	TGCAGCGTTGTTAGGGATACCAAAAACATTCAGTACTTC
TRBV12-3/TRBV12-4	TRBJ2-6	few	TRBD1	CASSLNRGSGANVLTF	TGTGCCAGCAGTTTAAACAGGGGGTCTGGGGCCAACGTCCTGACTTTC
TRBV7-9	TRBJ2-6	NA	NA	CASSLVYSRTGANVLTF	TGTGCCAGCAGCTTAGTGTACTCGCGAACTGGGGCCAACGTCCTGACTTTC
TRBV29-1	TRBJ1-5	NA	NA	CSVDTSNQPQHF	TGCAGCGTTGACACTAGCAATCAGCCCCAGCATTTT
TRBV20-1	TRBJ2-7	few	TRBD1	CSARDLQGAHHEQYF	TGCAGTGCTAGAGATCTCCAGGGGGCACATCACGAGCAGTACTTC
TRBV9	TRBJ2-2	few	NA	CASSVTGNTGELFF	TGTGCCAGCAGCGTGACAGGGAACACCGGGGAGCTGTTTTTT
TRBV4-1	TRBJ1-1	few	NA	CASSHRNGQTEAFF	TGCGCCAGCAGCCATCGGAATGGGCAGACCGAAGCTTTCTTT
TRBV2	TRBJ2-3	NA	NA	CASRQGRVGGETDTQYF	TGTGCCAGCAGACAGGGTCGGGTAGGAGGGGAGACAGATACGCAGTATTTT
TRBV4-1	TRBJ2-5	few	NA	CASSQDGVYQETQYF	TGCGCCAGCAGCCAAGATGGGGTCTACCAAGAGACCCAGTACTTC
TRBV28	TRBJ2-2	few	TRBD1	CASSQGQGVTGELFF	TGTGCCAGCAGTCAGGGACAGGGAGTAACCGGGGAGCTGTTTTTT
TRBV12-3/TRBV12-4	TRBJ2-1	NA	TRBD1	CASMIKQGSYNEQFF	TGTGCCAGCATGATAAAACAGGGGTCTTACAATGAGCAGTTCTTC
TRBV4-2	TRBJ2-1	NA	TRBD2	CASSQDLPAGADEQFF	TGTGCCAGCAGCCAAGATCTGCCAGCGGGGGCAGATGAGCAGTTCTTC
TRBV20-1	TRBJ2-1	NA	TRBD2	CSAPSSGGYNEQFF	TGCAGTGCTCCATCTAGCGGGGGCTACAATGAGCAGTTCTTC
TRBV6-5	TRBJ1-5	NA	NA	CASSYSLPGYSNQPQHF	TGTGCCAGCAGTTACTCGCTTCCTGGGTATAGCAATCAGCCCCAGCATTTT
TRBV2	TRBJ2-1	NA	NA	CASRGTYLWEQFF	TGTGCCAGCAGGGGGACATATTTATGGGAGCAGTTCTTC